The 9 T cell receptor beta chains in this list originate from one sample, sequenced in a study of T-cell memory formation after mild COVID-19. TCRdb re-analysed the 5' RACE reads in MiXCR, keeping a single row per CDR3 protein. The sample holds 250,000 to 350,000 distinct CDR3 sequences, around 15% seen once. Sample: PBMCs or a T cell subset sorted from them (not recorded which). These receptors all come from a young man who had mild COVID-19 (a few samples of this study predate the infection). Cell type and time point are not known.

The V gene is TRBV3-1, the J gene TRBJ1-2; D remains ambiguous. This CDR3 region has 13 residues. The V gene lost 0 bases and the J gene lost 8 bases, with 10 bases spanning the gap. CDR1 is LGHDT, CDR2 YNNKEL, per germline (reference sequence). The CDR3 loop reads CASSQERYGGYTF. The CDR3 DNA sequence: TGTGCCAGCAGCCAAGAGAGGTACGGGGGCTACACCTTC.

This clonotype has a handful of counts. This chain uses TRBV5-1 with TRBJ1-1, with TRBD1 identical over 9 bases. There are 14 residues in the CDR3. With 5 bases clipped from V and 6 bases from J, the junction kept 8 bases outside the gene matches. The germline gives CDR1 SGHRS, CDR2 YFSETQ. The CDR3 DNA reads TGCGCCAGCAGACAGGGGGCATTGGACGCTGAAGCTTTCTTT. It yields the protein CASRQGALDAEAFF. Looking up the rest from reference TRBV5-1 and TRBJ1-1 gives the full variable domain: KAGVTQTPRYLIKTRGQQVTLSCSPISGHRSVSWYQQTPGQGLQFLFEYFSETQRNKGNFPGRFSGRQFSNSRSEMNVSTLELGDSALYLCASRQGALDAEAFFGQGTRLTVV.

This clonotype was found a few times. This chain uses TRBV11-2 with TRBJ2-2; the D gene is possibly TRBD2 (6 bases). The CDR3 runs 15 residues. The V gene's germline CDR1 is SGHAT and CDR2 FQNNGV. The V and J ends lost 3 bases and 0 bases respectively, with 8 bases between them. The CDR3 DNA follows: TGTGCCAGCAGCTTCGGACTACCGAACACCGGGGAGCTGTTTTTT. As protein: CASSFGLPNTGELFF. The whole variable domain, remainder taken from reference TRBV11-2 and TRBJ2-2, is EAGVAQSPRYKIIEKRQSVAFWCNPISGHATLYWYQQILGQGPKLLIQFQNNGVVDDSQLPKDRFSAERLKGVDSTLKIQPAKLEDSAVYLCASSFGLPNTGELFFGEGSRLTVL.

The chain joins TRBV24-1 to TRBJ1-2; 9 bases align to TRBD1. The ends lost 3 bases at V and 3 bases at J; junction bases unmatched: 4. This CDR3 comprises 15 residues. Germline V gives CDR1 KGHDR, CDR2 SFDVKD. The CDR3 sequence: CATSDADRGDYGYTF. The CDR3, as DNA: TGTGCCACCAGTGATGCCGACAGGGGGGACTATGGCTACACCTTC.

This clonotype was recorded a few times. The rearrangement links TRBV24-1 to TRBJ2-3; TRBD2 agrees at 11 bases. This CDR3 has 20 residues. Germline V gene lookup returns CDR1 KGHDR and CDR2 SFDVKD. Germline trimming cut 1 base from V and 4 bases from J; bases unmatched to any gene: 15. CDR3 amino acids: CATSDFREGLAAHRADTQYF. The CDR3 DNA is TGTGCCACCAGTGATTTTAGGGAGGGACTAGCGGCTCACCGAGCAGATACGCAGTATTTT.

This clonotype appeared a few times. This chain connects TRBV5-5 to TRBJ1-2; the D is unclear. Per germline, CDR1 SGHKS and CDR2 YYEKEE (reference sequence). V dropped 1 base and J dropped 0 bases, with 16 bases sitting between them. This CDR3 is built from 17 residues. The CDR3 spells CASSLSTPRRANYGYTF. Here the CDR3 DNA reads TGTGCCAGCAGCTTGTCTACCCCAAGGAGGGCTAACTATGGCTACACCTTC.

This clonotype was counted a few times. The V call is TRBV7-9, the J call TRBJ2-1; D gene uncertain. The V end was cut by 5 bases, the J end by 6 bases, with 17 bases between. This CDR3 has 15 residues. Germline V gene lookup returns CDR1 SEHNR and CDR2 FQNEAQ (reference sequence). CDR3 loop: CASSVGRNSRNEQFF. In nucleotides, the CDR3 is TGTGCCAGCAGCGTAGGACGGAATAGTCGCAATGAGCAGTTCTTC.

The J gene is TRBJ2-2, the V gene TRBV12-3 or TRBV12-4; D might be TRBD1 or TRBD2, each matching 7 bases. The CDR3 loop spans 13 amino acids. Trimming cost V 6 bases and J 7 bases, with 12 bases left between them. As DNA, the CDR3 is TGTGCCAGCAGAGACAGGGAGGGCGGGGAGCTGTTTTTT. It codes for CASRDREGGELFF.

The V call is TRBV4-1, the J call TRBJ1-4; no reliable D call. Trimming stripped 0 bases from V and 8 bases from J, with 10 bases between. CDR3 length: 14 amino acids. Germline values: CDR1 MGHRA, CDR2 YSYEKL. The CDR3 protein is CASSQDQGGEKLFF. CDR3 sequence (DNA): TGCGCCAGCAGCCAAGATCAAGGAGGCGAAAAACTGTTTTTT.